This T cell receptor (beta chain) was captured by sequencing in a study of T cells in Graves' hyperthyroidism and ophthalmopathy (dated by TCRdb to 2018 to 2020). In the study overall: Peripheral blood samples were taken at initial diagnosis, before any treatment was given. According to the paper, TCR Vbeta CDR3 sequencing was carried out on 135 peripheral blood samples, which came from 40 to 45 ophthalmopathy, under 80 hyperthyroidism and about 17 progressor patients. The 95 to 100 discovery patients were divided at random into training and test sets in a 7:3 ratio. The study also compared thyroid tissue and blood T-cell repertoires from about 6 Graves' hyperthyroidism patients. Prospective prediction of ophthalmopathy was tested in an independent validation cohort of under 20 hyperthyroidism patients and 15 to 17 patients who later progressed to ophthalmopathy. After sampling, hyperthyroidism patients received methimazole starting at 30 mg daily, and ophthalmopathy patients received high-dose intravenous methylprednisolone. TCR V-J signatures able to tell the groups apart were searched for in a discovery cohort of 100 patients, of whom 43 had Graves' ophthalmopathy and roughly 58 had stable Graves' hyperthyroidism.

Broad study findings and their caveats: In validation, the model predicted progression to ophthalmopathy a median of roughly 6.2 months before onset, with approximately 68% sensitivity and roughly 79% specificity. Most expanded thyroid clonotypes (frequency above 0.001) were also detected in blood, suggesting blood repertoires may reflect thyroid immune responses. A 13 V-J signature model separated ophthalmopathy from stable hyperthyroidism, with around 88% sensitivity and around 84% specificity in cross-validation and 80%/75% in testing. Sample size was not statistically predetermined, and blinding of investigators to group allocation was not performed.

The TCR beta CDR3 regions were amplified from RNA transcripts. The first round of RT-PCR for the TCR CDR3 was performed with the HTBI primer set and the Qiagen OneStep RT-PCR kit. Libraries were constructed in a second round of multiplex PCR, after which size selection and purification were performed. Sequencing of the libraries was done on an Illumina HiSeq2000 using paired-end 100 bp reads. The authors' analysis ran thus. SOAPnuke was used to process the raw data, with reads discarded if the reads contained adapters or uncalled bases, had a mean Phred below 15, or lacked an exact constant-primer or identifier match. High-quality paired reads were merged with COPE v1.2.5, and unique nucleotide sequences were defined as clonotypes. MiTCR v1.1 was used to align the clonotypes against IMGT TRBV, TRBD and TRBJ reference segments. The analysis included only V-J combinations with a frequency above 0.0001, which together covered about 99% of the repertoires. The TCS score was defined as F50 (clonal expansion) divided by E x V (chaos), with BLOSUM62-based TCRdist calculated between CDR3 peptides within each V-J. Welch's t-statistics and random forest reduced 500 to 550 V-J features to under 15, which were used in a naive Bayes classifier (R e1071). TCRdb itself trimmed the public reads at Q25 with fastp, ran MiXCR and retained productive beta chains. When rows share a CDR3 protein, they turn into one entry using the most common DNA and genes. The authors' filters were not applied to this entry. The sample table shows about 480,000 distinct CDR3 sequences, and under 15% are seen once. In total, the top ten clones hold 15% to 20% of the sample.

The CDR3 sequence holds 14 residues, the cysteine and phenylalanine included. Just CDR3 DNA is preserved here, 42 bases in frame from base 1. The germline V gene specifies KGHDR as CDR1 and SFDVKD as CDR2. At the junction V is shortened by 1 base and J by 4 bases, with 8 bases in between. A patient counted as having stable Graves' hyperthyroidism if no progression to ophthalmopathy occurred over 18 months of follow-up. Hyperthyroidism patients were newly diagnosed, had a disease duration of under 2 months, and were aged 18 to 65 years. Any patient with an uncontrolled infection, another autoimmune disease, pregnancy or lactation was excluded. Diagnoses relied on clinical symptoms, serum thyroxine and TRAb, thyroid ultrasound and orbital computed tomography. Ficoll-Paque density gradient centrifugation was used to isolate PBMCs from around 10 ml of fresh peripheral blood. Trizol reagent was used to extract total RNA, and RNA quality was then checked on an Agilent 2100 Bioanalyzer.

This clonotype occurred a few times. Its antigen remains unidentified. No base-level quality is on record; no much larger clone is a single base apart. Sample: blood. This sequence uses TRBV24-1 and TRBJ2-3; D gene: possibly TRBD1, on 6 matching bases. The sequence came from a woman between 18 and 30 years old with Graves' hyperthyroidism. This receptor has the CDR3 CATSDFTGSDTQYF. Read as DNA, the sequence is TGTGCCACCAGTGATTTTACAGGGTCAGATACGCAGTATTTT.